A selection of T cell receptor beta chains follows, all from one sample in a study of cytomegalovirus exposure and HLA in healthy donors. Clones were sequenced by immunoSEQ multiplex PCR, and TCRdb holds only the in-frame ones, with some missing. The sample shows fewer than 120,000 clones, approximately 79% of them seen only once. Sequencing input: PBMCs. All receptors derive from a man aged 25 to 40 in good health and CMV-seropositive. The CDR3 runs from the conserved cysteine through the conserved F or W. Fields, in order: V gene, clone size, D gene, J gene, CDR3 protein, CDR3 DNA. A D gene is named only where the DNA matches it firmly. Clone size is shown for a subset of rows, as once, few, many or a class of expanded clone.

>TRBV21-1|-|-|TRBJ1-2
CASRTPVNYGYTF
TGTGCCAGTAGGACACCCGTCAACTATGGCTACACCTTC
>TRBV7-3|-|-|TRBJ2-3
CASSINGLADTQYF
TGTGCCAGCAGCATTAATGGCCTGGCAGATACGCAGTATTTT
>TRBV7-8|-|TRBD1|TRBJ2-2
CASSETSYRGRIETGELFF
TGTGCCAGCAGCGAAACCTCCTACAGGGGGAGAATTGAAACCGGGGAGCTGTTTTTT
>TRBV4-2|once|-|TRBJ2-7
CASSQDRTAYEQYF
TGTGCCAGCAGCCAAGATCGTACAGCCTACGAGCAGTACTTC
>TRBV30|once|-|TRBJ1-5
CAWSVRGGQPQHF
TGTGCCTGGAGTGTCCGGGGTGGACAGCCCCAGCATTTT
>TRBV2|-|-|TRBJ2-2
CASSELDKNTGELFF
TGTGCCAGCAGTGAACTCGACAAGAACACCGGGGAGCTGTTTTTT
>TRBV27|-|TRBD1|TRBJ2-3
CATPTGQGSASPRTDTQYF
TGTGCCACCCCTACGGGACAGGGCTCAGCCTCCCCTCGCACAGATACGCAGTATTTT
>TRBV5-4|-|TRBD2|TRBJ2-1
CASSTDPGGGYNEQFF
TGTGCCAGCAGCACGGACCCCGGGGGGGGATACAATGAGCAGTTCTTC
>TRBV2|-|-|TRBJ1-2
CASRTSGYYGYTF
TGTGCCAGCAGAACTTCAGGGTACTATGGCTACACCTTC
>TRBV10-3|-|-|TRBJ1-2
CAIRSPGGYGYTF
TGTGCCATCAGGTCCCCCGGAGGCTATGGCTACACCTTC
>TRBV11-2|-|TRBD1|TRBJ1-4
CASRPTGGAREKLFF
TGTGCCAGCAGGCCCACAGGGGGCGCAAGAGAAAAACTGTTTTTT
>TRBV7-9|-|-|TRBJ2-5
CASSFRDIRIGETQYF
TGTGCCAGCAGCTTCCGGGACATCAGGATTGGAGAGACCCAGTACTTC
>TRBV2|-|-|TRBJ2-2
CASSGSTRGTGELFF
TGTGCCAGCAGTGGATCTACTAGAGGGACCGGGGAGCTGTTTTTT
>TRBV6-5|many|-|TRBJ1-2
CASSPEYRTAYGYTF
TGTGCCAGCAGTCCTGAGTACCGGACAGCGTATGGCTACACCTTC
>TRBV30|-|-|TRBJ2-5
CAWSVPIEGGRKTQYF
TGTGCCTGGAGTGTACCCATAGAAGGGGGTAGAAAGACCCAGTACTTC
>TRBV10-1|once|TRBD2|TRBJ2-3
CASSEASGGLDTQYF
TGCGCCAGCAGTGAGGCCAGCGGGGGTCTAGATACGCAGTATTTT
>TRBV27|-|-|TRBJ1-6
CASSLNSLYNSPLHF
TGTGCCAGCAGTTTAAACAGCTTGTATAATTCACCCCTCCACTTT
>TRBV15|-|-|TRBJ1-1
CATSRDGAFNSEAFF
TGTGCCACCAGCAGAGATGGGGCATTTAACAGTGAAGCTTTCTTT
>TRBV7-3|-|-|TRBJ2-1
CASSLIGGGWSYNEQFF
TGTGCCAGCAGCTTAATTGGCGGAGGATGGTCCTACAATGAGCAGTTCTTC
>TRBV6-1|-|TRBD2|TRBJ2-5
CASSRLAGGQETQYF
TGTGCCAGCAGTAGACTAGCGGGGGGGCAAGAGACCCAGTACTTC
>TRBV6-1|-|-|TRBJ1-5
CASSERGFSNQPQHF
TGTGCCAGCAGTGAAAGAGGGTTTAGCAATCAGCCCCAGCATTTT
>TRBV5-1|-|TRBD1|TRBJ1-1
CASRPGQGTTEAFF
TGCGCCAGCAGACCCGGACAGGGCACGACTGAAGCTTTCTTT
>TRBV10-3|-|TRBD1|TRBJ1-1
CAISGDRNTEAFF
TGTGCCATCAGTGGGGACAGGAACACTGAAGCTTTCTTT
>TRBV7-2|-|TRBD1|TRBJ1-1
CASSFDRGNTEAFF
TGTGCCAGCAGCTTTGACAGGGGGAACACTGAAGCTTTCTTT
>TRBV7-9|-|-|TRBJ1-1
CASSLSQGGDTEAFF
TGTGCCAGCAGCTTATCCCAGGGTGGGGATACTGAAGCTTTCTTT
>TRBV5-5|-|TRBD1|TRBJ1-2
CASSFDRGTGGYTF
TGTGCCAGCAGCTTTGACAGGGGAACCGGTGGCTACACCTTC
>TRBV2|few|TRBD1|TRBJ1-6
CASSGTAVNSPLHF
TGTGCCAGCAGCGGGACAGCAGTTAATTCACCCCTCCACTTT
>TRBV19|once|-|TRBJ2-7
CASSLMGTRGFYEQYF
TGTGCCAGTAGTCTTATGGGCACTCGGGGATTCTACGAGCAGTACTTC
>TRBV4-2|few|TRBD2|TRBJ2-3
CASSQDAQAGGQADTQYF
TGTGCCAGCAGCCAAGATGCCCAAGCGGGGGGGCAGGCAGATACGCAGTATTTT
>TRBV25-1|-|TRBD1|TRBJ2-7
CASSPGGAYEQYF
TGTGCCAGCAGTCCAGGGGGAGCCTACGAGCAGTACTTC
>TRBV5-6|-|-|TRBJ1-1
CASSSGYYTEAFF
TGTGCCAGCAGCTCAGGGTATTACACTGAAGCTTTCTTT
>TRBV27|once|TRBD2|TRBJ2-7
CASSSLLAQDYEQYF
TGTGCCAGCAGTTCTCTACTAGCGCAGGACTACGAGCAGTACTTC
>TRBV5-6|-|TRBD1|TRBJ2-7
CASSLGGLDRAREQYF
TGTGCCAGCAGCTTGGGGGGGTTGGACAGGGCGCGGGAGCAGTACTTC
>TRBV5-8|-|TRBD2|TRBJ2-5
CASSLLAGGEETQYF
TGTGCCAGCAGCTTGCTAGCGGGGGGCGAAGAGACCCAGTACTTC
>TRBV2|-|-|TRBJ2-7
CASSEFASSESYEQYF
TGTGCCAGCAGTGAATTTGCGTCTAGCGAGTCCTACGAGCAGTACTTC
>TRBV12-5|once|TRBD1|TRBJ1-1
CASGSIKQGATPEAFF
TGTGCTAGTGGTTCGATCAAACAGGGGGCGACCCCTGAAGCTTTCTTT
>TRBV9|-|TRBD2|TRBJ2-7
CASSSRGDYEQYF
TGTGCCAGCAGCTCGCGGGGGGACTACGAGCAGTACTTC
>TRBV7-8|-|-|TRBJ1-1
CASSLGANTEAFF
TGTGCCAGCAGCTTAGGGGCGAACACTGAAGCTTTCTTT
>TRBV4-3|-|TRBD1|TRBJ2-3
CASSQKRQGALDTQYF
TGCGCCAGCAGCCAAAAAAGACAGGGGGCTTTAGATACGCAGTATTTT
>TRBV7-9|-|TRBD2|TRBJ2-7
CSSGGREVLYEQYF
TGTTCCAGCGGGGGCCGGGAGGTCCTCTACGAGCAGTACTTC
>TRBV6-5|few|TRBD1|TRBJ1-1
CASSGGQGDTEAFF
TGTGCCAGCAGTGGCGGACAGGGAGACACTGAAGCTTTCTTT
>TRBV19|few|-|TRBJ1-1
CASTTRGGAITEAFF
TGTGCCAGTACCACGAGGGGAGGGGCGATCACTGAAGCTTTCTTT
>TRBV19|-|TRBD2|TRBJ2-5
CASSIGRGGVQETQYF
TGTGCCAGTAGTATAGGCCGCGGGGGGGTACAAGAGACCCAGTACTTC
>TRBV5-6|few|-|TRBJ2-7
CASSLAEYEQYF
TGTGCCAGCAGCTTGGCTGAGTACGAGCAGTACTTC
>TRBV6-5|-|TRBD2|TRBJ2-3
CASSSVAGPSTDTQYF
TGTGCCAGCAGTTCAGTAGCGGGCCCTAGCACAGATACGCAGTATTTT
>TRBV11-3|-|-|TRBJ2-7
CASSLGGPYEQYF
TGTGCCAGCAGCTTGGGGGGTCCCTACGAGCAGTACTTC
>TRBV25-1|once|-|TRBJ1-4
CASSEPGGGSEKLFF
TGTGCCAGCAGTGAACCCGGGGGTGGGAGTGAAAAACTGTTTTTT
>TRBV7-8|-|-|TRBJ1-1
CASSLQTPTGNTEAFF
TGTGCCAGCAGCTTACAAACTCCGACAGGGAACACTGAAGCTTTCTTT
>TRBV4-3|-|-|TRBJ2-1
CASSQSRFASNEQFF
TGCGCCAGCAGCCAAAGCAGGTTTGCCAGCAATGAGCAGTTCTTC
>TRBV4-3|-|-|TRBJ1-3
CASSQGQNSGNTIYF
TGCGCCAGCAGCCAAGGACAGAACTCTGGAAACACCATATATTTT